The sequence of this T cell receptor beta chain was determined in a study of cytomegalovirus exposure and HLA in healthy donors. Whole-study results and caveats: The listing of 150 to 200 TCR beta chains classed them as cytomegalovirus-associated. A few chains tied to CMV proved CMV antigen-specific in vitro. It was reported that the classifier diagnosed cytomegalovirus status with high specificity and sensitivity in both the original and validation cohorts.

In its sample, this clone was seen once. Its antigen is not known. Data came from immunoSEQ multiplex PCR; TCRdb stores just in-frame clones and leaves some out. The table has almost 200,000 clones, roughly three quarters seen once. Germline V CDR1 and CDR2: SGHAT, FQNNGV. This CDR3 contains 16 residues. Trimming took 5 bases from V and 8 from J, leaving 22 bases between them. The sequencing sample was made of PBMCs. The chain combines TRBV11-2 with TRBJ2-4; no clear D. This TCR was recovered from a woman under 40 in good health and CMV-seronegative. CDR3 in amino acids: CASSLLSRLEHDIQYF. The CDR3 nucleotides read TGTGCCAGCAGCCTATTGTCGCGGCTAGAACATGACATTCAGTACTTC.